What follows are 4 T cell receptor beta chains derived from one specimen sequenced in a study of T cell changes during pregnancy in multiple sclerosis. This table comes from immunoSEQ multiplex PCR, and its TCRdb copy is limited to in-frame clones, with some not included. The data contain 40,000 or so clones, 90% to 95% of them singletons. Source: CD8+ T cells from peripheral blood mononuclear cells, taken in the third trimester of pregnancy. Receptors originate from a female donor with multiple sclerosis, enrolled in a pregnancy study.

V is TRBV7-9 and J is TRBJ1-2, with D possibly TRBD1 on 6 matching bases. Trimming pared 5 bases from V and 4 bases from J, leaving 17 bases between. CDR1 and CDR2 (germline): SEHNR, FQNEAQ (reference sequence). This CDR3 spans 15 amino acids. CDR3: CASSAQGGDVYGYTF. DNA for the CDR3: TGTGCCAGCAGCGCACAGGGAGGGGACGTCTATGGCTACACCTTC.

This chain uses TRBV11-3 with TRBJ1-5; D unresolved. CDR3 length: 15 residues. Germline CDR1 is SGHNT and CDR2 is YENEEA. Trimming pared 2 bases from V and 3 bases from J, leaving 11 bases between. DNA for the CDR3: TGTGCCAGCAGCTTACGTGAGGGATTCAATCAGCCCCAGCATTTT. Its protein is CASSLREGFNQPQHF.

The J gene is TRBJ1-5, the V gene TRBV19, with no clear D. CDR1 and CDR2 (germline): LNHDA, SQIVND (reference sequence). Trimming removed 9 bases from V and 4 bases from J, with 10 bases in between. This CDR3 is built from 12 residues. CDR3 protein: CASWEVNQPQHF. The CDR3 nucleotides are TGTGCCAGCTGGGAGGTAAATCAGCCCCAGCATTTT.

The chain joins TRBV19 to TRBJ1-1; 10 bases map to TRBD1. Germline V lookup: CDR1 LNHDA, CDR2 SQIVND (reference sequence). CDR3 size: 17 residues. Unmatched junction bases numbered 7, after V lost 3 bases and J lost 0 bases. This CDR3 is CASSITGTGDLNTEAFF. The CDR3 DNA follows: TGTGCCAGTAGTATTACCGGGACAGGGGATCTGAACACTGAAGCTTTCTTT. The complete variable domain, with remaining parts taken from reference TRBV19 and TRBJ1-1, reads DGGITQSPKYLFRKEGQNVTLSCEQNLNHDAMYWYRQDPGQGLRLIYYSQIVNDFQKGDIAEGYSVSREKKESFPLTVTSAQKNPTAFYLCASSITGTGDLNTEAFFGQGTRLTVV.